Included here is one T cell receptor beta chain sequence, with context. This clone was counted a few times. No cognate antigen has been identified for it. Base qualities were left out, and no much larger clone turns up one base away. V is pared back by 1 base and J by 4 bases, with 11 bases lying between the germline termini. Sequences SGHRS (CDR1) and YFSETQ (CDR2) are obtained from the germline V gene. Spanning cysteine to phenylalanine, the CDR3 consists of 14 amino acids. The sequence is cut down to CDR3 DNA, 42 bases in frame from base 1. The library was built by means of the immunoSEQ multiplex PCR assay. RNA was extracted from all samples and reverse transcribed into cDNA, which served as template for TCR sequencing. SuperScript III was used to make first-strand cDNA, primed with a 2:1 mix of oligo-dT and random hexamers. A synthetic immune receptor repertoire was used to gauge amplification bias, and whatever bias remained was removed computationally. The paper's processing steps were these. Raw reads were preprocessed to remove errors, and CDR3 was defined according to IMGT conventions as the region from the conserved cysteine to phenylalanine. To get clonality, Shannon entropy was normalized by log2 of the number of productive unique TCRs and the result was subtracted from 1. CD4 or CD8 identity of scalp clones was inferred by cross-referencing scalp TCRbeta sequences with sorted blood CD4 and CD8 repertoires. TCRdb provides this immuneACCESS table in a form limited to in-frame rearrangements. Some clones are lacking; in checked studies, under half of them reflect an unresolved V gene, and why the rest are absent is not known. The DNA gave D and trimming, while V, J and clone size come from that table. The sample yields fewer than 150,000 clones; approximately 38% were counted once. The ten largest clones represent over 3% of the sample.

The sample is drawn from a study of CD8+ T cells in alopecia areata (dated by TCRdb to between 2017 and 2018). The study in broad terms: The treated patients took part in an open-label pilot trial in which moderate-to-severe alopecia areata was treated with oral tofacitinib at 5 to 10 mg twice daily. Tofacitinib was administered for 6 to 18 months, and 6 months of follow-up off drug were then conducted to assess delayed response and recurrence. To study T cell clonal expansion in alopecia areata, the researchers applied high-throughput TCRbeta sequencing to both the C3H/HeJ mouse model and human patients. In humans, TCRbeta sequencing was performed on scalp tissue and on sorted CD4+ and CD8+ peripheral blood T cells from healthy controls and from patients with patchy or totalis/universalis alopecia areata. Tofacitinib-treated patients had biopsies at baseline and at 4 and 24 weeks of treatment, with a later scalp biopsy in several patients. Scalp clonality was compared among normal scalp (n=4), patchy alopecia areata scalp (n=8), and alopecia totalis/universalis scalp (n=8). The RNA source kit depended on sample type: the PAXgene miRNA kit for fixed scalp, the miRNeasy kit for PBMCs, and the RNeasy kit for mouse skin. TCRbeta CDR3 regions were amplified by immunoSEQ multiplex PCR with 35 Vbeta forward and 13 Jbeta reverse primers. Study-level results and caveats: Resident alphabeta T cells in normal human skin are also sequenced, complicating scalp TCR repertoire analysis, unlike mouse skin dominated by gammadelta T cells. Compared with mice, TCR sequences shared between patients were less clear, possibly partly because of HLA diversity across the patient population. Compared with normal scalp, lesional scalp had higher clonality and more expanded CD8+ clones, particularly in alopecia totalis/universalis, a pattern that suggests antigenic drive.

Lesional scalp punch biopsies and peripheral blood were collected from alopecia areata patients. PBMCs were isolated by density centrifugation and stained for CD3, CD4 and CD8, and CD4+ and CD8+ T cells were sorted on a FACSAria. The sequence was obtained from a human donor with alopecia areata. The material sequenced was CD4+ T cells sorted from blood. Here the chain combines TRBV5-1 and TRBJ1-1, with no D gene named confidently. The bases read TGCGCCAGCAGCTTGTCTATCCGTGGCACTGAAGCTTTCTTT. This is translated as CASSLSIRGTEAFF.